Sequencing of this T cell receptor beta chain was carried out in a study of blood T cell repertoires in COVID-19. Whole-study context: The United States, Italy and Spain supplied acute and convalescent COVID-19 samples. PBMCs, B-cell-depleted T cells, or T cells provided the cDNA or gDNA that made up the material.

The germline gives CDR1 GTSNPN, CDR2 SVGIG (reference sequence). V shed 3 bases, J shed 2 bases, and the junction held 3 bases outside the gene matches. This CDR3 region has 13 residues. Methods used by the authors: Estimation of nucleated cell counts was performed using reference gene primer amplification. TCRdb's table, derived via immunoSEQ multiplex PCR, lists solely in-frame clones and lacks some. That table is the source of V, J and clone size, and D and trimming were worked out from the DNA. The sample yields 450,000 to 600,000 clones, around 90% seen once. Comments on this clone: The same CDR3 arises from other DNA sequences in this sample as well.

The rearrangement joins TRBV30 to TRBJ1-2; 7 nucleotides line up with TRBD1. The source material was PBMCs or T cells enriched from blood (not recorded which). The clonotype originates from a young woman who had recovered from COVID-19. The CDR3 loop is CAWSRDRNYGYTF. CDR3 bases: TGTGCCTGGAGCAGGGACAGAAACTATGGCTACACCTTC.